The next 15 T cell receptor beta chains were all read from a single sample in a study of lymphopenia after photon versus proton radiotherapy. This table comes from immunoSEQ multiplex PCR, and its TCRdb copy is limited to in-frame clones, with some not included. The data show tens of thousands of clones, over 80% seen once. This specimen consisted of peripheral blood, obtained from a patient treated with proton-based radiotherapy. The receptors come from a man older than 75 with esophageal cancer.

The chain couples TRBV7-8 to TRBJ1-1; D is undetermined. The CDR3 runs 15 residues. V lost 5 bases, J lost 0 bases, and 13 bases lay in between. Germline V CDR1 and CDR2: SGHVS, FQNEAQ. For the CDR3, the DNA is TGTGCCAGCAGCCCCCGGGTTAACATGAACACTGAAGCTTTCTTT. Residues: CASSPRVNMNTEAFF.

This rearrangement joins TRBV19 to TRBJ2-5, with 10 bases identical to TRBD1. The CDR3 is made up of 15 amino acids. Germline CDR1 and CDR2: LNHDA and SQIVND (reference sequence). V dropped 6 bases and J dropped 2; count of bases not matched to a gene: 6. The CDR3: CASRKTGGTQETQYF. CDR3 coding DNA: TGTGCCAGTAGAAAGACAGGGGGCACGCAAGAGACCCAGTACTTC.

V is TRBV7-9 and J is TRBJ2-5; 9 nucleotides agree with TRBD2. The J call is uncertain, as TRBJ2-7 better fits the DNA end. The CDR3 sequence is 12 residues long. Germline V lookup: CDR1 SEHNR, CDR2 FQNEAQ (reference sequence). This CDR3 is CASRREGYEQYF. The CDR3 coding sequence is TGTGCCAGCAGGCGGGAGGGCTACGAGCAGTACTTC.

This chain links TRBV15 with TRBJ1-5; 12 bases are a match to TRBD1. The CDR3 extends over 16 amino acids. With V trimmed by 3 bases and J by 6 bases, 6 bases remained unmatched. CDR1 LNHNV and CDR2 YYDKDF come from the germline V gene (reference sequence). The CDR3 region has the DNA TGTGCCACCAGCAGGGGGACAGGGGGCGCGGGTCAGCCCCAGCATTTT. The encoded protein is CATSRGTGGAGQPQHF.

J is TRBJ2-5 and V is TRBV5-5, with D perhaps matching TRBD1 or TRBD2 (6 bases each). Trimming left V 4 bases short and J 5 bases short, with 18 bases between. The CDR3 is 15 amino acids. From germline, CDR1 is SGHKS and CDR2 YYEKEE (reference sequence). The CDR3 DNA reads as TGTGCCAGCAGCCTCATGGGGGGCCCCCGGGAGACCCAGTACTTC. Protein: CASSLMGGPRETQYF.

CDR3 nucleotide sequence: TGTGCCAGCATTGCTGTGCAGGAACTTGGTTTCCAGACCCAGTACTTC. It yields the protein CASIAVQELGFQTQYF. The chain links TRBV2 to TRBJ2-5; D gene ambiguous. Trimming left V 7 bases short and J 6 bases short, with 24 bases between. The CDR3 extends over 16 amino acids. CDR1 SNHLY and CDR2 FYNNEI come from the germline V gene.

This sequence joins TRBV5-6 and TRBJ2-1, with TRBD2 matching 9 bases. CDR3 length equals 15 residues. With 2 bases clipped from V and 3 bases from J, the junction kept 3 bases outside the gene matches. Germline V gene data show CDR1 as SGHDT and CDR2 as YYEEEE. CDR3 DNA sequence: TGTGCCAGCAGCTTTTGGCGGGAGGGCTACAATGAGCAGTTCTTC. Its protein is CASSFWREGYNEQFF. The whole variable domain, filled in from reference TRBV5-6 and TRBJ2-1, reads DAGVTQSPTHLIKTRGQQVTLRCSPKSGHDTVSWYQQALGQGPQFIFQYYEEEERQRGNFPDRFSGHQFPNYSSELNVNALLLGDSALYLCASSFWREGYNEQFFGPGTRLTVL.

This clone has a handful of counts. V gene TRBV21-1 combines with J gene TRBJ2-3; the table assigns TRBD2, which was not confirmed against the DNA. TRBV21-1 is deemed a pseudogene. The CDR3 contains 17 residues. In DNA form, the CDR3 reads TGTGCCACCCCGGGCCCTGTAGCGGGGAGGAGCACAGATACGCAGTATTTT. Its protein is CATPGPVAGRSTDTQYF.

This clone has only a few counts. This rearrangement joins TRBV5-1 to TRBJ1-5; D unclear. V dropped 0 bases and J dropped 5 bases, with 9 bases sitting between them. Germline CDR1 SGHRS, CDR2 YFSETQ. The CDR3 is made up of 14 amino acids. This CDR3 reads CASSLDSGDQPQHF. CDR3 in DNA: TGCGCCAGCAGCTTGGATTCGGGAGATCAGCCCCAGCATTTT.

This clone was detected only a few times. The chain employs TRBV7-9 and TRBJ2-5; D is unclear. The germline V gene encodes CDR1 SEHNR and CDR2 FQNEAQ (reference sequence). This CDR3 has 15 residues. The V and J ends lost 5 bases and 5 bases respectively, with 18 bases between them. CDR3 region: CASSPQRLGAETQYF. Written as DNA, the CDR3 is TGTGCCAGCAGCCCCCAACGATTGGGCGCCGAGACCCAGTACTTC. The full variable domain, rest sourced from reference TRBV7-9 and TRBJ2-5, is DTGVSQNPRHKITKRGQNVTFRCDPISEHNRLYWYRQTLGQGPEFLTYFQNEAQLEKSRLLSDRFSAERPKGSFSTLEIQRTEQGDSAMYLCASSPQRLGAETQYFGPGTRLLVL.

The rearrangement links TRBV6-1 to TRBJ1-4; 8 bases align to TRBD1. The CDR3 extends over 14 amino acids. Germline CDR1 MNHNS, CDR2 SASEGT. The J segment lost 6 bases and the V segment lost 6 bases, leaving 6 bases of the junction unmatched. CDR3 sequence reads: CASRLDRGYEKLFF. CDR3 DNA: TGTGCCAGCAGGCTCGACAGGGGATATGAAAAACTGTTTTTT.

The chain joins TRBV5-1 to TRBJ1-1; D gene ambiguous. The germline CDR1 and CDR2 sequences are SGHRS and YFSETQ. The germline V and J ends were trimmed by 0 bases and 0 bases, with 6 bases remaining between them. The CDR3 length is 14 residues. CDR3 protein: CASSLGTLNTEAFF. The CDR3 nucleotides are TGCGCCAGCAGCTTGGGGACTCTGAACACTGAAGCTTTCTTT.

The V call is TRBV30, the J call TRBJ1-1, with D uncertain. The CDR3 has 11 amino acids. CDR1 is GTSNPN, CDR2 SVGIG, per germline (reference sequence). V was shortened by 2 bases and J by 8 bases, with 9 bases between the two germline ends. This CDR3 is CAWSLGLEAFF. The CDR3 nucleotides read TGTGCCTGGAGTTTGGGCCTCGAAGCTTTCTTT.

The chain recombines TRBV27 with TRBJ2-1; 9 nucleotides line up with TRBD2. Germline CDR1 MNHEY, CDR2 SMNVEV (reference sequence). The junction had 5 bases not matched to a gene; V was cut back by 7 bases and J by 1 base. The CDR3 loop spans 15 amino acids. Here the CDR3 DNA reads TGTGCCAGCATGGAGACTAGCGGATCCTACAATGAGCAGTTCTTC. It encodes CASMETSGSYNEQFF.

V usage is TRBV25-1 and J usage is TRBJ1-5; 8 nucleotides align to TRBD1. Germline V gene data show CDR1 as MGHDK and CDR2 as SYGVNS. V shed 3 bases and J 6 bases; nucleotides not matched to a gene: 4. The CDR3 is 14 amino acids. Here the CDR3 reads CASSDAGGGQPQHF. The CDR3 nucleotides are TGTGCCAGCAGTGATGCAGGGGGCGGTCAGCCCCAGCATTTT.